Given below is one T cell receptor beta chain in context. Measured with immunoSEQ multiplex PCR; TCRdb has only the in-frame clones, and not every one. This table holds about 46,000 clones, 70% to 90% found once. The data were taken from a study of blood T cell repertoires in COVID-19. About the study: Spain, Italy and the United States supplied samples that represented acute and convalescent COVID-19. PBMCs, B-cell-depleted T cells, or T cells provided the cDNA or gDNA that made up the material.

Germline V gene sequence: CDR1 MNHNS, CDR2 SASEGT. There are 12 residues in the CDR3. Trimming took 2 bases from V and 9 from J, leaving 8 bases between them. This sequence originates from a human donor in a cohort sampled during active COVID-19. The donor label of this sample is uncertain. The V and J genes are TRBV6-1 and TRBJ2-1; D unresolved. The sample consisted of peripheral blood. The CDR3 nucleotides read TGTGCCAGCAGTGAATGGTCGGGTGAGCAGTTCTTC. Protein product: CASSEWSGEQFF.